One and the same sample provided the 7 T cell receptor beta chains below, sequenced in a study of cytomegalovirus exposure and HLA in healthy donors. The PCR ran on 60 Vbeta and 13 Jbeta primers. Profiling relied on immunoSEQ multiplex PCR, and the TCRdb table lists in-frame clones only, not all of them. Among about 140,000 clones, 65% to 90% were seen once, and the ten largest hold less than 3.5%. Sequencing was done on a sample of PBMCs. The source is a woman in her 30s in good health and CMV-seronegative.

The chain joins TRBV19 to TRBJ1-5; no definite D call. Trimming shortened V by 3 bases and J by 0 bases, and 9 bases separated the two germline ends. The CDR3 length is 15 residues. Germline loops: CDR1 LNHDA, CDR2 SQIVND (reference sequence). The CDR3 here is CASSISVHSNQPQHF. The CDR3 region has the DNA TGTGCCAGTAGTATCTCGGTCCATAGCAATCAGCCCCAGCATTTT.

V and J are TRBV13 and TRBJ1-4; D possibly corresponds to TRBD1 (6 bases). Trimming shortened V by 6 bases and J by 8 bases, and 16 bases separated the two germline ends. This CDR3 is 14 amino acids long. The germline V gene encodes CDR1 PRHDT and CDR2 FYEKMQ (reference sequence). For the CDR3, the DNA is TGTGCCAGCAGTTCCGGGACACCATCGGAAAAACTGTTTTTT. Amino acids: CASSSGTPSEKLFF. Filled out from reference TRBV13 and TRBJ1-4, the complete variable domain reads AAGVIQSPRHLIKEKRETATLKCYPIPRHDTVYWYQQGPGQDPQFLISFYEKMQSDKGSIPDRFSAQQFSDYHSELNMSSLELGDSALYFCASSSGTPSEKLFFGSGTQLSVL.

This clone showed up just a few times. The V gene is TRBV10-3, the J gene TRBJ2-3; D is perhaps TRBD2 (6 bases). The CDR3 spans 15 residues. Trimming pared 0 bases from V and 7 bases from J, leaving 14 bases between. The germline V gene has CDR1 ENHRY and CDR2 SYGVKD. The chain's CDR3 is CAISESVQRVYTQYF. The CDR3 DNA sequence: TGTGCCATCAGTGAGTCGGTCCAGCGGGTTTATACGCAGTATTTT.

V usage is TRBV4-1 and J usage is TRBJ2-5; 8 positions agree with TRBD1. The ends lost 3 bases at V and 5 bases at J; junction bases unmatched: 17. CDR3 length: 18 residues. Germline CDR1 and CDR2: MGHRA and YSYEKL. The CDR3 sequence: CASSQANLVGQGWETQYF. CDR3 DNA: TGCGCCAGCAGCCAGGCAAATTTGGTAGGACAGGGTTGGGAGACCCAGTACTTC.

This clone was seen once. The CDR3 DNA reads TGTGCCAGCAGTGCCCAGGGCTCTGGAAACACCATATATTTT. Translated, it gives CASSAQGSGNTIYF. This sequence joins TRBV6-1 and TRBJ1-3, with D perhaps TRBD1 (5 bases). V shed 4 bases and J shed 0 bases, with 7 bases lying between them. The CDR3 runs to 14 residues. In germline, CDR1 is MNHNS, CDR2 SASEGT.

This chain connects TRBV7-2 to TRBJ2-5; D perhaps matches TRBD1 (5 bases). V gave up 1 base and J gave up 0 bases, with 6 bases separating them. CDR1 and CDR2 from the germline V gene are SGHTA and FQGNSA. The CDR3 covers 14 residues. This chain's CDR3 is CASSLDRYQETQYF. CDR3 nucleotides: TGTGCCAGCAGCTTAGACAGGTACCAAGAGACCCAGTACTTC.

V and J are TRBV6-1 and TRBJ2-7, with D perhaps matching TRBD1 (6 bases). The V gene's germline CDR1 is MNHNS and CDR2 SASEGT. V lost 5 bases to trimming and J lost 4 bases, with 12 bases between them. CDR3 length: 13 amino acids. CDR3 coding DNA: TGTGCCAGCAGTCATCTACAGGGATACGAGCAGTACTTC. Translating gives CASSHLQGYEQYF.